This paragraph covers one T cell receptor beta chain sequence. Sequenced by immunoSEQ multiplex PCR; TCRdb stores in-frame clones only, minus some. The table includes some 97,000 clones, more than 75% detected once. This record belongs to a study of blood T cell repertoires in COVID-19. Study-wide context: T cells, B-cell-depleted T cells, or PBMCs provided the cDNA or gDNA that served as material.

Sequenced: peripheral blood. This TCR came from a man under 40 in a cohort sampled during active COVID-19.

The CDR3, as DNA: TGTGCCAGCAGTTCGGTGGAGGGGGCAAAGACTGAAGCTTTCTTT. This encodes CASSSVEGAKTEAFF. V and J are TRBV6-5 and TRBJ1-1; TRBD1 matches 7 bases. This CDR3 is 15 amino acids long. V shed 4 bases, J shed 5 bases, and the junction held 10 bases outside the gene matches. Germline V lookup: CDR1 MNHEY, CDR2 SVGAGI.